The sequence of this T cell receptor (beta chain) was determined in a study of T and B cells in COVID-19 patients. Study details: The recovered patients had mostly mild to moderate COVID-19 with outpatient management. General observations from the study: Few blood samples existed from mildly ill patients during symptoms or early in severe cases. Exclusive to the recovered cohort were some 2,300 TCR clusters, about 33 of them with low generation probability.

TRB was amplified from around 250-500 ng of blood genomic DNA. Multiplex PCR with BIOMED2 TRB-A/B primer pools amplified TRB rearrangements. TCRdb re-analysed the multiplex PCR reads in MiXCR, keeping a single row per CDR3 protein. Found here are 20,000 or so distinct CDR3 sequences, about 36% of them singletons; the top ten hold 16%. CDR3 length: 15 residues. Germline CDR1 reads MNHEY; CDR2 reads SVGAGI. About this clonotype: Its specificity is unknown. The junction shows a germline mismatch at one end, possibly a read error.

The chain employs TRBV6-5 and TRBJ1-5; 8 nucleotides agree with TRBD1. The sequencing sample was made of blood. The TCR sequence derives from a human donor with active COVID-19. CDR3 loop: CPSSLDRAGNQPQHF. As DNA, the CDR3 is TGTCCCAGCAGTTTGGACAGGGCGGGCAATCAGCCCCAGCATTTT.